Only a few counts were recorded for the clone carrying this TCR beta chain. TCRdb analysed the RT-PCR reads with MiXCR anew, one entry per CDR3 protein. The table includes about 960,000 distinct CDR3 sequences, roughly 18% detected once. The data stem from a study of patients and donors after allogeneic stem cell transplantation. Trimming left V 4 bases short and J 9 bases short, with 19 bases between. The CDR3 has 15 amino acids. CDR1 is MNHEY, CDR2 SVGAGI, per germline. The chain has TRBV6-5 and TRBJ2-1; D perhaps matches TRBD2 (6 bases). Input material: blood, either unsorted or a sorted T cell fraction (not recorded which). The TCR originated in a human donor who was either an allogeneic HSCT recipient or a stem cell or donor lymphocyte infusion donor (not recorded which). It is not recorded whose cells these are; they may come from a transplant donor. CDR3 sequence reads: CASSLSPGLPGEQFF. For the CDR3, the DNA is TGTGCCAGCAGTTTAAGCCCGGGACTCCCTGGTGAGCAGTTCTTC.